Listed here are 26 T cell receptor beta chains from one sample, sequenced in a study of T cell repertoires in ileal Crohn's disease. Assay used: immunoSEQ multiplex PCR; TCRdb lists only in-frame clones, some missing. Of under 8,500 clones in the sample, roughly 73% were seen once. The sequenced material came from ileal tissue. Receptors originate from an adult with Crohn's disease.

This clone has only a few counts. CDR3 sequence (DNA): TGCAGCGTGACCGACAGGGCGCGAACTGAAGCTTTCTTT. Residues: CSVTDRARTEAFF. This chain connects TRBV29-1 to TRBJ1-1, with TRBD1 matching 7 bases. The junction had 9 bases not matched to a gene; V was cut back by 6 bases and J by 5 bases. The CDR3 consists of 13 residues. Germline V gene sequence: CDR1 SQVTM, CDR2 ANQGSEA.

V and J are TRBV29-1 and TRBJ2-5; D not certain. Trimming shortened V by 7 bases and J by 1 base, and 7 bases separated the two germline ends. Germline-derived CDR1 and CDR2 are SQVTM and ANQGSEA. CDR3 size: 11 residues. CDR3 loop: CSGSSQETQYF. The DNA for the CDR3 is TGCAGCGGGTCCAGCCAAGAGACCCAGTACTTC.

This clone is a singleton in its sample. Other DNA sequences in this sample translate to the same CDR3. The chain joins TRBV4-3 to TRBJ2-7; 9 nucleotides line up with TRBD1. V trimming: 0 bases; J trimming: 1 base; junction bases outside the gene matches: 4. Germline assignment: CDR1 LGHNA and CDR2 YSLEER. This CDR3 has 16 residues. The CDR3 DNA reads as TGCGCCAGCAGCCAAGATTTAGGGACAGGGTCCTACGAGCAGTACTTC. This encodes CASSQDLGTGSYEQYF.

The V gene is TRBV28, the J gene TRBJ1-6; D possibly corresponds to TRBD1 (5 bases). Germline V gene data show CDR1 as MDHEN and CDR2 as SYDVKM. V dropped 6 bases and J dropped 4 bases, with 10 bases sitting between them. The CDR3 loop spans 14 amino acids. The CDR3 sequence is CASRMGGYNSPLHF. In DNA form, the CDR3 reads TGTGCCAGCAGGATGGGGGGTTATAATTCACCCCTCCACTTT.

This chain uses TRBV11-3 with TRBJ2-2; 7 nucleotides align to TRBD2. Germline V lookup: CDR1 SGHNT, CDR2 YENEEA. The CDR3 is 14 amino acids. V was clipped by 4 bases and J by 5 bases; unmatched bases: 4. CDR3 in amino acids: CASSSPGGTGELFF. The CDR3 region has the DNA TGTGCCAGCAGCTCCCCCGGGGGGACCGGGGAGCTGTTTTTT. Full variable domain (rest looked up from reference TRBV11-3 and TRBJ2-2): EAGVVQSPRYKIIEKKQPVAFWCNPISGHNTLYWYLQNLGQGPELLIRYENEEAVDDSQLPKDRFSAERLKGVDSTLKIQPAELGDSAVYLCASSSPGGTGELFFGEGSRLTVL.

This clone has just a few counts. V is TRBV4-1 and J is TRBJ2-2; D is unclear. The germline V and J ends were trimmed by 1 base and 3 bases, with 9 bases remaining between them. This CDR3 contains 15 residues. Germline CDR1 and CDR2: MGHRA and YSYEKL. The CDR3: CASSQAAGDTGELFF. CDR3 nucleotide sequence: TGCGCCAGCAGCCAAGCGGCAGGCGACACCGGGGAGCTGTTTTTT.

The sample holds one count of this clone. The V gene is TRBV10-2, the J gene TRBJ1-4; 7 bases agree with TRBD1. V lost 7 bases and J lost 3; bases outside the gene matches: 5. The CDR3 is 14 amino acids. The germline CDR1 and CDR2 sequences are WSHSY and SAAADI. CDR3 DNA sequence: TGCGCCAGCAACGACAGGGAAGCTAATGAAAAACTGTTTTTT. Translating it yields CASNDREANEKLFF.

The CDR3 protein is CASSPRTSPQYF. In nucleotides, the CDR3 is TGTGCCAGCAGCCCCAGGACTAGCCCGCAGTACTTC. The chain has TRBV11-2 and TRBJ2-7, with 8 bases aligning to TRBD2. The germline CDR1 and CDR2 sequences are SGHAT and FQNNGV. The ends lost 5 bases at V and 9 bases at J; junction bases unmatched: 6. The CDR3 totals 12 residues. The complete variable domain, with remaining parts taken from reference TRBV11-2 and TRBJ2-7, reads EAGVAQSPRYKIIEKRQSVAFWCNPISGHATLYWYQQILGQGPKLLIQFQNNGVVDDSQLPKDRFSAERLKGVDSTLKIQPAKLEDSAVYLCASSPRTSPQYFGPGTRLTVT.

The chain combines TRBV5-4 with TRBJ2-4; D possibly corresponds to TRBD2 (5 bases). Germline V gene lookup returns CDR1 SGHNT and CDR2 YYREEE (reference sequence). Trimming took 1 base from V and 7 from J, leaving 21 bases between them. CDR3 size: 17 residues. CDR3 region: CASSLMDAPLSGNIQYF. DNA for the CDR3: TGTGCCAGCAGCTTGATGGACGCGCCCCTCTCGGGGAACATTCAGTACTTC.

V gene TRBV6-5 combines with J gene TRBJ2-7, with 11 bases that match TRBD2. CDR3 size: 16 residues. Germline loops: CDR1 MNHEY, CDR2 SVGAGI. V trimming: 4 bases; J trimming: 0 bases; junction bases outside the gene matches: 5. CDR3 region: CASSSLAGGISYEQYF. The DNA for the CDR3 is TGTGCCAGCAGTTCGCTAGCGGGGGGCATCTCCTACGAGCAGTACTTC.

This clone was detected only a few times. This chain links TRBV11-2 with TRBJ1-1; unclear D gene. The CDR3 totals 13 residues. The ends were cut back, 1 base at V and 2 bases at J, with 5 bases in the middle. CDR1 is SGHAT and CDR2 is FQNNGV in the germline V gene. CDR3 protein: CASSLGQNTEAFF. The CDR3 nucleotides are TGTGCCAGCAGCTTAGGACAAAACACTGAAGCTTTCTTT. The full variable domain, with the rest looked up from reference TRBV11-2 and TRBJ1-1, is EAGVAQSPRYKIIEKRQSVAFWCNPISGHATLYWYQQILGQGPKLLIQFQNNGVVDDSQLPKDRFSAERLKGVDSTLKIQPAKLEDSAVYLCASSLGQNTEAFFGQGTRLTVV.

J is TRBJ1-2 and V is TRBV27; possible D gene TRBD1, 5 bases. The V gene lost 5 bases and the J gene lost 7 bases, with 14 bases spanning the gap. This CDR3 comprises 13 residues. CDR1 and CDR2 (germline): MNHEY, SMNVEV (reference sequence). The CDR3 sequence: CASSPGGWSGYTF. In nucleotides, the CDR3 is TGTGCCAGCAGTCCCGGGGGGTGGTCTGGCTACACCTTC.

This sequence joins TRBV7-9 and TRBJ2-1, with D tentatively TRBD2 (6 bases). V lost 5 bases and J lost 9, with 14 bases in between. Germline CDR1 is SEHNR and CDR2 is FQNEAQ (reference sequence). CDR3 length: 13 amino acids. The CDR3 DNA follows: TGTGCCAGCAGCCCCTACGGGGGTGGTGAGCAGTTCTTC. It yields the protein CASSPYGGGEQFF.

A single count supports this clone. The J gene is TRBJ1-2, the V gene TRBV7-2, with unresolved D. V was pared by 4 bases and J by 4 bases, with 16 bases between. The length of the CDR3 is 15 residues. Germline V lookup: CDR1 SGHTA, CDR2 FQGNSA. The chain's CDR3 is CASSSRAVPVYGYTF. CDR3 nucleotide sequence: TGTGCCAGCAGCTCGAGGGCGGTTCCCGTCTATGGCTACACCTTC.

A note on this clone: Other DNA sequences in the same sample also yield this CDR3. The chain uses TRBV18 and TRBJ1-2; the D gene is possibly TRBD1 (6 bases). In germline, CDR1 is KGHSH, CDR2 LQKENI. This CDR3 is 15 amino acids long. V lost 8 bases and J lost 2, with 18 bases in between. The CDR3: CASRPPGGPNYGYTF. As DNA, the CDR3 is TGTGCCAGCCGTCCCCCCGGGGGGCCGAACTATGGCTACACCTTC.

The V call is TRBV2, the J call TRBJ2-5, with D perhaps matching TRBD2 (7 bases). The germline V gene has CDR1 SNHLY and CDR2 FYNNEI. This CDR3 spans 14 amino acids. Trimming stripped 2 bases from V and 5 bases from J, with 12 bases between. The CDR3: CASSERAGAETQYF. DNA for the CDR3: TGTGCCAGCAGTGAAAGGGCGGGGGCCGAGACCCAGTACTTC.

The chain has TRBV27 and TRBJ2-3; 12 nucleotides line up with TRBD2. The CDR3 consists of 16 residues. CDR1 and CDR2 from the germline V gene are MNHEY and SMNVEV (reference sequence). The trim removed 5 bases at V and 3 bases at J, leaving 6 bases unmatched. CDR3 nucleotides: TGTGCCAGCAGTACAAGACTAGCGGGGGTAACAGATACGCAGTATTTT. It encodes CASSTRLAGVTDTQYF.

V gene TRBV6-6 combines with J gene TRBJ1-1; D not resolved. The CDR3 totals 12 residues. Germline lookup yields CDR1 MNHNY and CDR2 SVGAGI (reference sequence). The V end was cut by 6 bases, the J end by 11 bases, with 16 bases between. The CDR3 reads CASSVKESRAFF. CDR3 coding DNA: TGTGCCAGCAGCGTCAAGGAGTCGCGGGCTTTCTTT.

The sample holds a few counts of this clone. The chain carries TRBV7-3 and TRBJ1-6; TRBD1 matches 7 bases. The germline CDR1 and CDR2 sequences are SGHTA and FQGTGA. The ends lost 3 bases at V and 9 bases at J; junction bases unmatched: 5. The CDR3 has 14 residues. The DNA of the CDR3 is TGTGCCAGCAGCTTGACCTACAGGGGTTCACCCCTCCACTTT. Translating gives CASSLTYRGSPLHF.

The chain joins TRBV6-5 to TRBJ1-1, with D hard to call. Germline V gene lookup returns CDR1 MNHEY and CDR2 SVGAGI. The length of the CDR3 is 16 residues. V lost 2 bases to trimming and J lost 0 bases, with 13 bases between them. CDR3 loop: CASSYGSGRMNTEAFF. CDR3 sequence (DNA): TGTGCCAGCAGTTACGGATCAGGCAGGATGAACACTGAAGCTTTCTTT.

The chain is built from TRBV10-3 and TRBJ2-2; D is perhaps TRBD2 (5 bases). Trimming cost V 2 bases and J 4 bases, with 8 bases left between them. Germline V gives CDR1 ENHRY, CDR2 SYGVKD. CDR3 size: 14 residues. The CDR3: CAISERGSTGELFF. Written as DNA, the CDR3 is TGTGCCATCAGTGAGCGGGGAAGCACCGGGGAGCTGTTTTTT.

This rearrangement joins TRBV6-5 to TRBJ2-3, with D tentatively TRBD1 (5 bases). Deletions cut 4 bases from V and 0 bases from J, with 11 bases between. Germline-derived CDR1 and CDR2 are MNHEY and SVGAGI. CDR3 length: 15 residues. This CDR3 is CASSSRDGSTDTQYF. In nucleotides, the CDR3 is TGTGCCAGCAGTTCCAGGGATGGTAGCACAGATACGCAGTATTTT.

In DNA form, the CDR3 reads TGTGCCAGCGGGAAAACAGGGGGCGTGGACACTGAAGCTTTCTTT. Residues: CASGKTGGVDTEAFF. The genes are TRBV11-2 and TRBJ1-1, with 9 bases fitting TRBD1. Trimming removed 8 bases from V and 3 bases from J; junction bases left unmatched: 10. The CDR3 length is 15 residues. CDR1 is SGHAT, CDR2 FQNNGV, per germline.

The chain is built from TRBV29-1 and TRBJ2-5, with TRBD2 matching over 9 bases. Germline V lookup: CDR1 SQVTM, CDR2 ANQGSEA. With V trimmed by 7 bases and J by 5 bases, 2 bases remained unmatched. There are 11 residues in the CDR3. The CDR3 protein is CSAAGGETQYF. As DNA, the CDR3 is TGCAGCGCCGCGGGGGGGGAGACCCAGTACTTC.

This chain links TRBV2 with TRBJ2-3; TRBD2 matches 10 bases. CDR1 is SNHLY and CDR2 is FYNNEI in the germline V gene. The CDR3 is 14 amino acids. Trimming cost V 9 bases and J 2 bases; bases outside gene matches: 5. CDR3 region: CASVAGGNTDTQYF. CDR3 nucleotides: TGTGCCAGTGTAGCGGGGGGAAACACAGATACGCAGTATTTT. Supplemented by reference TRBV2 and TRBJ2-3, the full variable domain reads EPEVTQTPSHQVTQMGQEVILRCVPISNHLYFYWYRQILGQKVEFLVSFYNNEISEKSEIFDDQFSVERPDGSNFTLKIRSTKLEDSAMYFCASVAGGNTDTQYFGPGTRLTVL.

V and J are TRBV2 and TRBJ2-2; TRBD1 is a possible D gene (5 bases). The V gene's germline CDR1 is SNHLY and CDR2 FYNNEI. The V and J ends lost 7 bases and 5 bases respectively, with 11 bases between them. The CDR3 runs 13 residues. In nucleotides, the CDR3 is TGTGCCAGCAAGGAGACAGTGACCGGGGAGCTGTTTTTT. It translates to CASKETVTGELFF.